This record concerns one TCR beta chain sequence. The antigen is undetermined. Profiled with immunoSEQ multiplex PCR; TCRdb holds only in-frame clones, not every one. In the table there are 30,000 to 35,000 clones, approximately 85% of which are singletons. The data belong to a study of PD-1 blockade in classical Hodgkin lymphoma. Study-level information: Patients were treated with nivolumab at 3 mg/kg, and this was given intravenously every 2 weeks.

General study points: For complete responders, baseline diversity was comparable to that of newly diagnosed patients.

The CDR3 spans 11 residues. Trimming left V 2 bases short and J 8 bases short, with 6 bases between. Germline V gene sequence: CDR1 SGHVS, CDR2 FQNEAQ. Exposure to brentuximab vedotin varied, and each patient had relapsed following autologous stem cell transplantation. The receptor's source is a human donor with classical Hodgkin lymphoma. The V gene is TRBV7-8, the J gene TRBJ1-1, with unresolved D. The sample here was peripheral blood mononuclear cells (PBMCs), taken at baseline. The CDR3 nucleotides are TGTGCCAGCAGCTTATCCAGGGAAGCTTTCTTT. It encodes CASSLSREAFF.